This is a list of T cell receptor beta chains from one sample in a study of CD8 T cells in Susac syndrome. Using its own MiXCR run on the immunoSEQ multiplex PCR reads, TCRdb lists one record per CDR3 protein. The sample records about 200,000 distinct CDR3 sequences, 85% to 95% being singletons. Material: CD4+ T cells from PBMCs. These receptors were taken from a human donor in good health. Both conserved end residues are part of each CDR3. The D gene is left open where the match is weak. Clone size appears in some rows only: once, few, many, or a class for an expanded clone.

cdr3_aa: CSARVGGTASPLHF; d_call: NA; v_call: TRBV20-1; clone_size: NA
cdr3_aa: CASTEQNGNEQFF; d_call: NA; v_call: TRBV5-4; clone_size: NA
cdr3_aa: CASSIRRGVSTDTQYF; d_call: NA; v_call: TRBV19; clone_size: NA
cdr3_aa: CASSSGGGAQETQYF; d_call: NA; v_call: TRBV18; clone_size: NA
cdr3_aa: CASSPGTPNTGELFF; d_call: NA; v_call: TRBV5-1; clone_size: NA
cdr3_aa: CSAREGPAGGQPQHF; d_call: TRBD1; v_call: TRBV20-1; clone_size: once
cdr3_aa: CATRGSTDTQYF; d_call: NA; v_call: TRBV24-1; clone_size: NA
cdr3_aa: CASSGQPGDTQYF; d_call: NA; v_call: TRBV2; clone_size: NA
cdr3_aa: CATSGRKGLGGELFF; d_call: NA; v_call: TRBV24-1; clone_size: once
cdr3_aa: CSVDPLGYNEQFF; d_call: NA; v_call: TRBV29-1; clone_size: NA
cdr3_aa: CASSQGQTDNSPLHF; d_call: NA; v_call: TRBV4-1; clone_size: NA
cdr3_aa: CASSQGSSNQPQHF; d_call: NA; v_call: TRBV3-1; clone_size: once
cdr3_aa: CASSKNGGLGTDTQYF; d_call: NA; v_call: TRBV5-1; clone_size: once
cdr3_aa: CATSRDRTEETQYF; d_call: NA; v_call: TRBV15; clone_size: NA
cdr3_aa: CASSQQGTNEQFF; d_call: TRBD1; v_call: TRBV5-1; clone_size: NA
cdr3_aa: CSVLGQGASNEQFF; d_call: TRBD1; v_call: TRBV29-1; clone_size: NA
cdr3_aa: CASSQNPAGNQPQHF; d_call: NA; v_call: TRBV3-1; clone_size: NA
cdr3_aa: CSVRAEAPYGYTF; d_call: NA; v_call: TRBV29-1; clone_size: NA
cdr3_aa: CASSLQSARSPFSNQPQHF; d_call: NA; v_call: TRBV7-8; clone_size: NA
cdr3_aa: CASSPGLGENEQFF; d_call: TRBD2; v_call: TRBV18; clone_size: NA
cdr3_aa: CSVDGQGWGNTEAFF; d_call: NA; v_call: TRBV29-1; clone_size: NA
cdr3_aa: CASTGWGQPQHF; d_call: NA; v_call: TRBV2; clone_size: NA
cdr3_aa: CASSQSTRGRETQYF; d_call: NA; v_call: TRBV4-2; clone_size: NA
cdr3_aa: CSARTGGSTDTQYF; d_call: NA; v_call: TRBV29-1; clone_size: NA
cdr3_aa: CSARPGQGYGYTF; d_call: NA; v_call: TRBV20-1; clone_size: NA
cdr3_aa: CSADRGGETQYF; d_call: NA; v_call: TRBV20-1; clone_size: NA
cdr3_aa: CASSPRTDSPLHF; d_call: NA; v_call: TRBV5-4; clone_size: NA
cdr3_aa: CASSQGPTDYGYTF; d_call: NA; v_call: TRBV4-3; clone_size: NA
cdr3_aa: CASSLSRDSYNEQFF; d_call: NA; v_call: TRBV5-4; clone_size: NA
cdr3_aa: CSGQEAGGYTF; d_call: NA; v_call: TRBV29-1; clone_size: NA
cdr3_aa: CASSEGTDLSTDTQYF; d_call: TRBD1; v_call: TRBV5-1; clone_size: once
cdr3_aa: CASSARLAGTSYEQYF; d_call: TRBD2; v_call: TRBV7-2; clone_size: NA
cdr3_aa: CASSLANGQFNYGYTF; d_call: NA; v_call: TRBV5-1; clone_size: NA
cdr3_aa: CASSPRASGLADTQYF; d_call: TRBD2; v_call: TRBV5-4; clone_size: NA
cdr3_aa: CASSSLAGMYEQYF; d_call: TRBD2; v_call: TRBV7-9; clone_size: NA
cdr3_aa: CSVWSSERPNTGELFF; d_call: NA; v_call: TRBV29-1; clone_size: NA
cdr3_aa: CASTGTNSYEQYF; d_call: NA; v_call: TRBV14; clone_size: NA
cdr3_aa: CASSQDGADYNEQFF; d_call: NA; v_call: TRBV4-1; clone_size: once
cdr3_aa: CATSRDTRTVDEQYF; d_call: NA; v_call: TRBV15; clone_size: once
cdr3_aa: CASSPPSRGEAFF; d_call: NA; v_call: TRBV18; clone_size: NA
cdr3_aa: CASSEYLGGIIYEQYF; d_call: NA; v_call: TRBV5-6; clone_size: NA
cdr3_aa: CASSQDRWAKAFF; d_call: NA; v_call: TRBV4-3; clone_size: NA
cdr3_aa: CAIRGPASNQPQHF; d_call: NA; v_call: TRBV10-3; clone_size: NA
cdr3_aa: CAGGSHGNTEAFF; d_call: NA; v_call: TRBV11-2; clone_size: NA
cdr3_aa: CASSLAGGQGWETQYF; d_call: TRBD1; v_call: TRBV11-2; clone_size: NA
cdr3_aa: CASSPRDIANTEAFF; d_call: NA; v_call: TRBV7-3; clone_size: NA
cdr3_aa: CASTGGILGYSGANVLTF; d_call: NA; v_call: TRBV3-1; clone_size: NA
cdr3_aa: CSVSAGGSSYNEQFF; d_call: TRBD2; v_call: TRBV29-1; clone_size: NA
cdr3_aa: CASSYGQESYNEQFF; d_call: TRBD1; v_call: TRBV6-2/TRBV6-3; clone_size: NA
cdr3_aa: CASSFEGGTDTQYF; d_call: NA; v_call: TRBV27; clone_size: few
cdr3_aa: CSVPGTSGSYNEQFF; d_call: TRBD2; v_call: TRBV29-1; clone_size: NA
cdr3_aa: CACSARSNTEAFF; d_call: NA; v_call: TRBV30; clone_size: NA
cdr3_aa: CASSTWDRGTEAFF; d_call: TRBD1; v_call: TRBV7-9; clone_size: NA
cdr3_aa: CASSLLQDPRNTEAFF; d_call: NA; v_call: TRBV4-1; clone_size: NA
cdr3_aa: CATSSGFGEQYF; d_call: NA; v_call: TRBV24-1; clone_size: NA
cdr3_aa: CASSQATSGRGFSYNEQFF; d_call: TRBD2; v_call: TRBV5-1; clone_size: NA
cdr3_aa: CASSYHGQLGGAFF; d_call: NA; v_call: TRBV11-2; clone_size: NA
cdr3_aa: CASSLNDQPQHF; d_call: NA; v_call: TRBV3-1; clone_size: NA
cdr3_aa: CSARDFGPSGAFF; d_call: NA; v_call: TRBV20-1; clone_size: NA
cdr3_aa: CSARGGSDVSNEQFF; d_call: NA; v_call: TRBV20-1; clone_size: once